The T cell receptor (beta chain) described here comes from a study of T cell responses to AZD1222 COVID-19 vaccine. General study points: AZD1222 recipients seropositive at baseline numbered only 6 or 7. White British people made up most donors, females outnumbered males, and clonal diversity was possibly underestimated. None of the repertoires were sampled until the peak T cell response had passed.

About this clone: The antigen is unknown.

The V gene's germline CDR1 is LGHNA and CDR2 YSLEER. There are 16 residues in the CDR3. Trimming cost V 4 bases and J 4 bases; bases outside gene matches: 7. Some clones are missing from TCRdb's copy, which holds only in-frame ones; the method was immunoSEQ multiplex PCR. The sample shows about 130,000 clones, 92% of them seen only once. This TCR derives from an adult who received the AZD1222 COVID-19 vaccine. J is TRBJ2-7 and V is TRBV4-3, with 13 nucleotides matching TRBD2. Sequences were derived from peripheral blood, sampled 28 days after the second AZD1222 dose. The CDR3 reads CASSLGTSGNVYEQYF. CDR3 nucleotides: TGCGCCAGCAGCCTGGGGACTAGCGGGAATGTTTACGAGCAGTACTTC.